This T cell receptor beta chain was sequenced for a study of Graves' ophthalmopathy and Graves' hyperthyroidism. About this clonotype itself: The junction and the germline gene differ at one end; a read error may be behind it.

Amplification from RNA transcripts yielded the TCR beta CDR3 regions. HTBI primers served in a first-round RT-PCR, which a second-round multiplex PCR followed. From the multiplex PCR reads, TCRdb called clonotypes with MiXCR, one entry per CDR3 protein. Of a few hundred thousand distinct CDR3 sequences listed, about a sixth are singletons. The CDR3 consists of 14 residues. The V gene is TRBV12-3 or TRBV12-4, the J gene TRBJ2-4; D is perhaps TRBD2 (6 bases). The clonotype originates from an adult woman with stable Graves' hyperthyroidism. The sequenced sample was peripheral blood. CDR3 sequence reads: CASSLLVGGNIKYF. The DNA of the CDR3 is TGTGCCAGCAGTTTATTGGTGGGAGGAAACATTAAGTACTTC.